Listed below are T cell receptor beta chains from one sample, sequenced in a study of long-term antiretroviral therapy in people with HIV. TCRdb keeps only in-frame clones here, not all; method: immunoSEQ multiplex PCR. The sample carries about 27,000 clones, roughly 80% recorded once. The starting material was unsorted PBMCs, obtained 3 years after starting antiretroviral therapy. All receptors come from a man aged 35 to 55 with HIV. Each CDR3 is given with its conserved first and last residue. The order of the fields is D gene, J gene, V gene, CDR3 protein. The D gene is left open where the match is weak.

D: TRBD1
J: TRBJ2-7
V: TRBV9
CDR3: CASSVGTGPYEQYF

D: NA
J: TRBJ2-1
V: TRBV6-4
CDR3: CASSDYSRGLGEQFF

D: TRBD2
J: TRBJ2-1
V: TRBV4-3
CDR3: CASSQTSGRGNEQFF

D: NA
J: TRBJ2-7
V: TRBV10-3
CDR3: CAISDRGPYEQYF

D: NA
J: TRBJ2-5
V: TRBV7-9
CDR3: CASRPLQEETQYF

D: NA
J: TRBJ1-1
V: TRBV2
CDR3: CASSVLAPMNTEAFF

D: NA
J: TRBJ1-3
V: TRBV21-1
CDR3: CASSKDNYGNTIYF

D: NA
J: TRBJ2-2
V: TRBV11-2
CDR3: CASSLGGAGELFF

D: NA
J: TRBJ1-1
V: TRBV6-1
CDR3: CASSAIYQNTEAFF

D: TRBD2
J: TRBJ2-1
V: TRBV28
CDR3: CASSRLAGGWFF

D: NA
J: TRBJ2-3
V: TRBV14
CDR3: CASSQDPARDTQYF

D: NA
J: TRBJ2-5
V: TRBV7-9
CDR3: CASRLGQETQYF

D: TRBD1
J: TRBJ1-1
V: TRBV5-6
CDR3: CASSLAGGGGTEAFF

D: TRBD1
J: TRBJ1-1
V: TRBV7-9
CDR3: CASSLDSGDRAMNTEAFF

D: NA
J: TRBJ1-5
V: TRBV25-1
CDR3: CASSTDKFNQPQHF

D: TRBD2
J: TRBJ2-5
V: TRBV4-3
CDR3: CASSQRREGLEGGTQYF

D: NA
J: TRBJ1-2
V: TRBV19
CDR3: CASTHSGGIHYGYTF

D: NA
J: TRBJ2-3
V: TRBV4-3
CDR3: CASSQEPGPGLTDTQYF

D: NA
J: TRBJ2-1
V: TRBV7-3
CDR3: CASGLSSDEQFF

D: TRBD2
J: TRBJ2-1
V: TRBV7-9
CDR3: CASRSRTSGKYNEQFF

D: NA
J: TRBJ1-6
V: TRBV6-1
CDR3: CASRRVNDSPLHF

D: NA
J: TRBJ2-7
V: TRBV5-1
CDR3: CASSFAGSSYEQYF

D: NA
J: TRBJ1-1
V: TRBV7-9
CDR3: CASSFEGENTEAFF

D: NA
J: TRBJ2-2
V: TRBV28
CDR3: CASSLGASFGGELFF

D: TRBD1
J: TRBJ1-1
V: TRBV19
CDR3: CASSATGSKRGEAFF

D: NA
J: TRBJ2-7
V: TRBV7-3
CDR3: CASSLRRDSYEQYF

D: TRBD2
J: TRBJ2-7
V: TRBV5-4
CDR3: CASSPGLAAYEQYF

D: TRBD2
J: TRBJ2-3
V: TRBV29-1
CDR3: CSVGGGRLGTDTQYF

D: NA
J: TRBJ2-2
V: TRBV13
CDR3: CASSIGGHNTGELFF

D: TRBD1
J: TRBJ1-3
V: TRBV30
CDR3: CAWGTGMELTIYF

D: TRBD1
J: TRBJ1-2
V: TRBV29-1
CDR3: CSVPRDRAIYGYTF

D: NA
J: TRBJ2-1
V: TRBV11-2
CDR3: CASSLDKMAVATYNEQFF

D: NA
J: TRBJ2-7
V: TRBV5-1
CDR3: CASSYPAPTAKVRSGQYF

D: NA
J: TRBJ1-2
V: TRBV29-1
CDR3: CSVMAGGNYGYTF

D: TRBD2
J: TRBJ2-1
V: TRBV5-1
CDR3: CASSLAKGGGKYNEQFF

D: TRBD1
J: TRBJ2-7
V: TRBV15
CDR3: CATSRTDRGWFEQYF

D: TRBD1
J: TRBJ2-7
V: TRBV6-1
CDR3: CASSRTGTYEQYF

D: TRBD2
J: TRBJ2-2
V: TRBV7-2
CDR3: CASSSHRRRLAGGHGELFF

D: NA
J: TRBJ2-2
V: TRBV6-5
CDR3: CASSYRRLNTGELFF

D: TRBD2
J: TRBJ2-7
V: TRBV9
CDR3: CASSVASGAIYEQYF

D: NA
J: TRBJ2-7
V: TRBV6-5
CDR3: CASSYSYPAAYEQYF

D: TRBD2
J: TRBJ2-3
V: TRBV19
CDR3: CASRRLAGVTDTQYF

D: NA
J: TRBJ2-3
V: TRBV7-2
CDR3: CACASSSKGGTDTQYF

D: TRBD2
J: TRBJ2-1
V: TRBV6-6
CDR3: CASTGASGGVMNEQFF

D: NA
J: TRBJ1-5
V: TRBV6-1
CDR3: CASTLREGGQPQHF

D: NA
J: TRBJ1-1
V: TRBV27
CDR3: CASSWGGIMTEAFF

D: TRBD1
J: TRBJ2-7
V: TRBV28
CDR3: CASSWDRGLGEGTPGEQYF

D: NA
J: TRBJ2-2
V: TRBV7-3
CDR3: CASSHGGPGTGELFF

D: TRBD1
J: TRBJ1-5
V: TRBV18
CDR3: CASSTIRDRSNQPQHF

D: NA
J: TRBJ2-3
V: TRBV11-2
CDR3: CASSFSGQTRDTQYF

D: NA
J: TRBJ1-2
V: TRBV29-1
CDR3: CSAMTDNYGYTF

D: TRBD2
J: TRBJ2-3
V: TRBV18
CDR3: CASSRTTSGVRDTQYF